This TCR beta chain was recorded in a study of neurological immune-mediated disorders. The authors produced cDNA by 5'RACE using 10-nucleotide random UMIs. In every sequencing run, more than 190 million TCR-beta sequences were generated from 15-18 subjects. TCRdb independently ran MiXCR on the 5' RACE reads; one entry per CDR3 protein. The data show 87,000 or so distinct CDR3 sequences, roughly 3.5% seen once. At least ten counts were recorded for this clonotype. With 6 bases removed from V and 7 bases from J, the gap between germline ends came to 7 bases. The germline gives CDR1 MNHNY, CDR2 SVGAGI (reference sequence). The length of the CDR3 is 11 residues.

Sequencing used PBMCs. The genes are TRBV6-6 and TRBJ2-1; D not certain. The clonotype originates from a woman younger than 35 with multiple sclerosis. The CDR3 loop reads CASSLVNEQFF. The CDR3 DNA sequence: TGTGCCAGCAGCCTCGTGAATGAGCAGTTCTTC.